Reported below is one T cell receptor beta chain. Its antigen is not identified. V lost 1 base, J lost 1 base, and 4 bases lay in between. Looked up from germline, CDR1 is KGHSH and CDR2 is LQKENI. The CDR3 totals 13 residues. The PCR was carried out with 60 Vbeta primers and 13 Jbeta primers. Measured with immunoSEQ multiplex PCR; TCRdb has only the in-frame clones, and not every one. Found here are about 230,000 clones, about 84% of them singletons; the top ten hold over 1%. The data stem from a study of cytomegalovirus exposure and HLA in healthy donors. Overall study findings and caveats: Cytomegalovirus association was assigned to around 150 TCR beta chains.

This receptor was identified in a human donor in good health. The chain joins TRBV18 to TRBJ1-1; D is unclear. The sequencing input was PBMCs. The CDR3 spells CASSPLQNTEAFF. In nucleotides, the CDR3 is TGTGCCAGCTCACCACTACAGAACACTGAAGCTTTCTTT.